A selection of T cell receptor beta chains follows, all from one sample in a study of T cells after yellow fever vaccination. TCRdb reanalysed the 5' RACE reads using MiXCR and keeps one entry per CDR3 protein. The sample lists about 320,000 distinct CDR3 sequences, 3.5% to 5% occurring once. Sequenced here: PBMCs, sampled 15 days after the yellow fever booster vaccination. The receptors derive from a man younger than 35 who received the YFV17D yellow fever vaccine. The CDR3 runs from the conserved cysteine through the conserved F or W. Fields, in order: V gene, J gene, CDR3 length, CDR3 protein.

v_call: TRBV7-8; j_call: TRBJ1-5; cdr3_length: 14; cdr3_aa: CASSSGQGDQPQHF
v_call: TRBV5-1; j_call: TRBJ2-5; cdr3_length: 13; cdr3_aa: CASSSGSQETQYF
v_call: TRBV12-3/TRBV12-4; j_call: TRBJ1-2; cdr3_length: 15; cdr3_aa: CASSSQGSSSYGYTF
v_call: TRBV11-2; j_call: TRBJ2-1; cdr3_length: 14; cdr3_aa: CASSLESWGGEQFF
v_call: TRBV27; j_call: TRBJ1-6; cdr3_length: 14; cdr3_aa: CASSKTGAISPLHF
v_call: TRBV7-3; j_call: TRBJ2-1; cdr3_length: 17; cdr3_aa: CASSRAPGQGEAPEQFF
v_call: TRBV12-3/TRBV12-4; j_call: TRBJ1-3; cdr3_length: 13; cdr3_aa: CASTRSSGNTIYF
v_call: TRBV12-5; j_call: TRBJ2-2; cdr3_length: 12; cdr3_aa: CASGLVAGELFF
v_call: TRBV7-9; j_call: TRBJ1-1; cdr3_length: 16; cdr3_aa: CASSLARQTVNTEAFF
v_call: TRBV15; j_call: TRBJ2-1; cdr3_length: 20; cdr3_aa: CATSRDLGLAGGRWDNEQFF
v_call: TRBV5-1; j_call: TRBJ1-1; cdr3_length: 14; cdr3_aa: CASSPGPGRTEAFF
v_call: TRBV5-6; j_call: TRBJ1-3; cdr3_length: 14; cdr3_aa: CASSLGPSGNTIYF
v_call: TRBV11-2; j_call: TRBJ2-5; cdr3_length: 14; cdr3_aa: CASSLNAGQETQYF
v_call: TRBV7-9; j_call: TRBJ2-5; cdr3_length: 13; cdr3_aa: CASSRRPEETQYF
v_call: TRBV6-5; j_call: TRBJ1-2; cdr3_length: 13; cdr3_aa: CASKGLGNYGYTF
v_call: TRBV18; j_call: TRBJ1-2; cdr3_length: 15; cdr3_aa: CASSPLLPDNYGYTF
v_call: TRBV5-4; j_call: TRBJ2-5; cdr3_length: 12; cdr3_aa: CASSATEETQYF
v_call: TRBV11-2; j_call: TRBJ2-5; cdr3_length: 14; cdr3_aa: CASSWGQAQETQYF
v_call: TRBV10-3; j_call: TRBJ1-1; cdr3_length: 13; cdr3_aa: CAISPRLSDEAFF
v_call: TRBV5-1; j_call: TRBJ1-5; cdr3_length: 15; cdr3_aa: CASSPETGNNQPQHF
v_call: TRBV4-1; j_call: TRBJ1-5; cdr3_length: 13; cdr3_aa: CASRGPPNQPQHF
v_call: TRBV20-1; j_call: TRBJ1-3; cdr3_length: 15; cdr3_aa: CSAREEWGSGNTIYF
v_call: TRBV10-3; j_call: TRBJ2-7; cdr3_length: 14; cdr3_aa: CAISAGESSYEQYF
v_call: TRBV5-1; j_call: TRBJ2-1; cdr3_length: 16; cdr3_aa: CASSLGAGGYNAEQFF
v_call: TRBV20-1; j_call: TRBJ2-3; cdr3_length: 15; cdr3_aa: CSARALAGSTDTQYF
v_call: TRBV7-2; j_call: TRBJ1-1; cdr3_length: 12; cdr3_aa: CASSLRETEAFF
v_call: TRBV6-5; j_call: TRBJ1-6; cdr3_length: 14; cdr3_aa: CASSYDRNNSPLHF
v_call: TRBV7-3; j_call: TRBJ2-3; cdr3_length: 15; cdr3_aa: CASSFTSSSTDTQYF
v_call: TRBV9; j_call: TRBJ2-3; cdr3_length: 15; cdr3_aa: CASSALQGAFGTQYF
v_call: TRBV7-2; j_call: TRBJ1-1; cdr3_length: 16; cdr3_aa: CASSFGGRGTNTEAFF
v_call: TRBV29-1; j_call: TRBJ1-2; cdr3_length: 12; cdr3_aa: CSVEARGYGYTF
v_call: TRBV7-3; j_call: TRBJ2-1; cdr3_length: 18; cdr3_aa: CASSSGTSGARSYNEQFF
v_call: TRBV28; j_call: TRBJ1-2; cdr3_length: 18; cdr3_aa: CASSLLGQGASANYGYTF
v_call: TRBV7-2; j_call: TRBJ1-6; cdr3_length: 15; cdr3_aa: CASSLWGQVDSPLHF
v_call: TRBV4-2; j_call: TRBJ2-5; cdr3_length: 15; cdr3_aa: CASSQQQGNQETQYF
v_call: TRBV6-6; j_call: TRBJ2-2; cdr3_length: 18; cdr3_aa: CASRREPYSISNTGELFF
v_call: TRBV7-6; j_call: TRBJ1-2; cdr3_length: 15; cdr3_aa: CASSLAPGSGDGYTF
v_call: TRBV6-7; j_call: TRBJ1-4; cdr3_length: 17; cdr3_aa: CASSYSDRGCGGEKLFF
v_call: TRBV19; j_call: TRBJ2-5; cdr3_length: 12; cdr3_aa: CASSLAGRTQYF
v_call: TRBV29-1; j_call: TRBJ2-3; cdr3_length: 12; cdr3_aa: CSVSQATDTQYF
v_call: TRBV7-2; j_call: TRBJ2-3; cdr3_length: 15; cdr3_aa: CASTLLGLEGDTQYF
v_call: TRBV15; j_call: TRBJ2-5; cdr3_length: 15; cdr3_aa: CATSRDRWASRTQYF
v_call: TRBV20-1; j_call: TRBJ2-7; cdr3_length: 16; cdr3_aa: CSARDKRLAGIYEQYF
v_call: TRBV4-1; j_call: TRBJ2-2; cdr3_length: 16; cdr3_aa: CASSQDYGTYTGELFF
v_call: TRBV5-1; j_call: TRBJ2-1; cdr3_length: 15; cdr3_aa: CASSFLGTGGNEQFF
v_call: TRBV7-2; j_call: TRBJ2-3; cdr3_length: 16; cdr3_aa: CASSLGIGATADTQYF
v_call: TRBV18; j_call: TRBJ2-1; cdr3_length: 12; cdr3_aa: CASSPRTEEQFF
v_call: TRBV11-3; j_call: TRBJ2-5; cdr3_length: 13; cdr3_aa: CASSLSGKETQYF
v_call: TRBV11-2; j_call: TRBJ2-5; cdr3_length: 14; cdr3_aa: CASSRRGYQETQYF
v_call: TRBV20-1; j_call: TRBJ1-5; cdr3_length: 14; cdr3_aa: CSAETGNWAQPQHF
v_call: TRBV20-1; j_call: TRBJ2-3; cdr3_length: 14; cdr3_aa: CSARGAGATDTQYF
v_call: TRBV7-9; j_call: TRBJ1-5; cdr3_length: 12; cdr3_aa: CASSSTVQPQHF